The clone carrying this T cell receptor (beta chain) has a count of ten or more. The entry originates in a study of CD8 T cells in ankylosing spondylitis. Researchers built TCR beta libraries using quantitative 5'-RACE with molecular barcodes. TCRdb re-called the 5' RACE reads with MiXCR, one entry per CDR3 protein. The table includes 200,000 or so distinct CDR3 sequences, under 15% detected once. Sequencing was performed on blood, either unsorted or a sorted T cell fraction (not recorded which). This TCR was sampled from a female donor with ankylosing spondylitis or in good health (not recorded which).

The CDR3 DNA is TGTGCCAGCAATCCCCCGGGGACTATCTACAATGAGCAGTTCTTC. This encodes CASNPPGTIYNEQFF. V gene TRBV28 combines with J gene TRBJ2-1; 7 nucleotides match TRBD2. CDR3 size: 15 residues. J was trimmed by 3 bases and V by 7 bases; bases with no gene match: 9. The germline gives CDR1 MDHEN, CDR2 SYDVKM.